Below are 22 T cell receptor beta chains sequenced from a single sample in a study of T-cell memory formation after mild COVID-19. TCRdb reprocessed the 5' RACE reads with MiXCR, giving one entry per CDR3 protein. This table has 85,000 to 120,000 distinct CDR3 sequences, around 15% appearing once. The sequencing sample was made of PBMCs or a T cell subset sorted from them (not recorded which). All receptors derive from an adult woman who had mild COVID-19 (a few samples of this study predate the infection). Cell type and time point are not known.

The CDR3 spells CASSTPTSNTQFF. CDR3 bases: TGCGCCAGCAGCACCCCTACTAGCAATACACAGTTCTTC. This chain links TRBV5-1 with TRBJ2-1; D possibly corresponds to TRBD2 (6 bases). Germline V CDR1 and CDR2: SGHRS, YFSETQ. The V and J ends lost 4 bases and 13 bases respectively, with 18 bases between them. CDR3 length: 13 amino acids.

Concerning this clonotype itself: The missing conserved phenylalanine or tryptophan at the end of this CDR3 makes a read error likely. The DNA is left out, because the CDR3 cannot be placed on it with certainty; the CDR3 is given as TCRdb lists it. The chain combines TRBV23-1 with TRBJ2-1. TRBV23-1 counts as an open reading frame of uncertain function. The CDR3 has 8 amino acids, counting both end residues. The CDR3 sequence is CASSQSEH.

The chain recombines TRBV29-1 with TRBJ2-2; D gene ambiguous. Germline V gene data show CDR1 as SQVTM and CDR2 as ANQGSEA. Trimming pared 4 bases from V and 4 bases from J, leaving 4 bases between. The CDR3 contains 11 residues. CDR3 region: CSVAATGELFF. CDR3 in DNA: TGCAGCGTTGCAGCCACCGGGGAGCTGTTTTTT.

This clonotype was recorded at least ten times. The chain employs TRBV19 and TRBJ1-1; D is unclear. The germline CDR1 and CDR2 sequences are LNHDA and SQIVND (reference sequence). The V end was cut by 1 base, the J end by 1 base, with 1 base between. CDR3 length: 12 amino acids. The CDR3 nucleotides are TGTGCCAGTAGTATAGGGAACACTGAAGCTTTCTTT. As protein: CASSIGNTEAFF.

This clonotype came up a few times. The J gene is TRBJ2-1, the V gene TRBV7-9, with D unresolved. The V end lost 3 bases, the J end lost 6 bases, and 9 bases lay between the germline ends. This CDR3 region has 13 residues. Germline V gene lookup returns CDR1 SEHNR and CDR2 FQNEAQ (reference sequence). CDR3 sequence reads: CASSLGSPNEQFF. CDR3 bases: TGTGCCAGCAGCTTGGGTAGTCCCAATGAGCAGTTCTTC.

This clonotype occurred a few times. The rearrangement uses TRBV4-1 and TRBJ2-5, with unresolved D. This CDR3 spans 16 amino acids. Trimming stripped 0 bases from V and 5 bases from J, with 16 bases between. Germline V gene lookup returns CDR1 MGHRA and CDR2 YSYEKL. In DNA form, the CDR3 reads TGCGCCAGCAGCCAAGAGGTAACAACCATCGAGGAGACCCAGTACTTC. It translates to CASSQEVTTIEETQYF.

This clonotype was seen a handful of times. The rearrangement uses TRBV2 and TRBJ2-1; 10 positions match TRBD2. The CDR3 runs 12 residues. The ends lost 10 bases at V and 8 bases at J; junction bases unmatched: 5. The germline CDR1 and CDR2 sequences are SNHLY and FYNNEI. The CDR3 coding sequence is TGTGCCACCCTAGCGGGAGTGGATGAGCAGTTCTTC. Amino acid sequence: CATLAGVDEQFF.

This clonotype has just a few counts. The genes are TRBV11-1 and TRBJ2-3; 7 bases match TRBD2. V dropped 5 bases and J dropped 6; count of bases not matched to a gene: 11. Germline V gene lookup returns CDR1 SGHAT and CDR2 FQDESV (reference sequence). CDR3 size: 15 residues. CDR3: CASSVLATYGDTQYF. The DNA of the CDR3 is TGTGCCAGCAGCGTACTAGCGACCTATGGTGATACGCAGTATTTT.

This chain uses TRBV13 with TRBJ2-3; D possibly corresponds to TRBD2 (6 bases). V gave up 5 bases and J gave up 6 bases, with 12 bases separating them. Germline values: CDR1 PRHDT, CDR2 FYEKMQ (reference sequence). The CDR3 covers 13 residues. CDR3 protein: CASSPHLADTQYF. CDR3 in DNA: TGTGCCAGCAGCCCTCACCTAGCGGATACGCAGTATTTT.

In its sample, this clonotype was seen a few times. This chain joins TRBV20-1 and TRBJ1-2; 8 nucleotides align to TRBD1. The CDR3 consists of 12 residues. After removal of 5 bases from V and 4 bases from J, the junction contained 3 bases not matched to a gene. Germline V CDR1 and CDR2: DFQATT, SNEGSKA (reference sequence). CDR3 coding DNA: TGCAGTGCTCGGACAGGGATCTATGGCTACACCTTC. It specifies CSARTGIYGYTF.

CDR3 nucleotide sequence: TGTGCCAGCAGGCCCTCCGGGACTGAAGCTTTCTTT. Translation gives CASRPSGTEAFF. This chain links TRBV12-3 or TRBV12-4 with TRBJ1-1; D gene unclear. The CDR3 runs 12 residues. V dropped 6 bases and J dropped 5 bases, with 10 bases sitting between them.

In its sample, this clonotype was seen a few times. J is TRBJ1-4 and V is TRBV11-2, with D uncertain. V gave up 1 base and J gave up 4 bases, with 10 bases separating them. This CDR3 has 15 amino acids. Germline V lookup: CDR1 SGHAT, CDR2 FQNNGV. The CDR3 spells CASSLGASYNEKLFF. The CDR3 DNA is TGTGCCAGCAGCTTAGGGGCCAGTTATAATGAAAAACTGTTTTTT.

This sequence joins TRBV24-1 and TRBJ2-1, with no clear D. V was shortened by 1 base and J by 5 bases, with 5 bases between the two germline ends. The germline CDR1 and CDR2 sequences are KGHDR and SFDVKD. The CDR3 is 13 amino acids. The CDR3 DNA reads as TGTGCCACCAGTGATTTCCCAGACAATGAGCAGTTCTTC. Amino acid sequence: CATSDFPDNEQFF.

The chain employs TRBV7-9 and TRBJ1-1, with D unclear. The ends were cut back, 8 bases at V and 5 bases at J, with 15 bases in the middle. Looked up from germline, CDR1 is SEHNR and CDR2 is FQNEAQ (reference sequence). The CDR3 extends over 13 amino acids. CDR3 sequence (DNA): TGTGCCAGCCTCGCCCCCCTGGGGACTGAAGCTTTCTTT. Protein sequence: CASLAPLGTEAFF.

The rearrangement uses TRBV4-2 and TRBJ1-1, with D perhaps TRBD1 (6 bases). V was pared by 1 base and J by 3 bases, with 21 bases between. Germline V gene data show CDR1 as LGHNA and CDR2 as YNFKEQ. The CDR3 length is 18 residues. The DNA of the CDR3 is TGTGCCAGCAGCCAAGTGGGGGCAGGGAGACCCTGGGACACTGAAGCTTTCTTT. Translation: CASSQVGAGRPWDTEAFF.

V usage is TRBV14 and J usage is TRBJ2-2; 9 nucleotides align to TRBD1. The ends lost 5 bases at V and 3 bases at J; junction bases unmatched: 7. This CDR3 is 16 amino acids long. Germline V gene lookup returns CDR1 SGHDN and CDR2 FVKESK. The CDR3 loop is CASSFRDRVHTGELFF. The CDR3 DNA follows: TGTGCCAGCAGCTTCCGGGACAGGGTGCACACCGGGGAGCTGTTTTTT.

The chain joins TRBV4-2 to TRBJ1-6, with D possibly being TRBD1 (6 bases). V dropped 0 bases and J dropped 0 bases, with 12 bases sitting between them. Per the germline V gene, CDR1 is LGHNA and CDR2 is YNFKEQ. The CDR3 contains 18 residues. As DNA, the CDR3 is TGTGCCAGCAGCCAAGATCAGGCAGGGGTCTCCTATAATTCACCCCTCCACTTT. Translating it yields CASSQDQAGVSYNSPLHF.

This clonotype was seen a few times. The V gene is TRBV6-5, the J gene TRBJ2-6, with 8 bases fitting TRBD1. Germline CDR1 and CDR2: MNHEY and SVGAGI. The CDR3 is 19 amino acids. V was clipped by 5 bases and J by 1 base; unmatched bases: 13. The CDR3 bases are TGTGCCAGCAGTCACCTTCCGGGACAGGCCTTTTCTGGGGCCAACGTCCTGACTTTC. Protein product: CASSHLPGQAFSGANVLTF.

V and J are TRBV6-4 and TRBJ2-1; 13 bases line up with TRBD2. The germline CDR1 and CDR2 sequences are MRHNA and SNTAGT. V dropped 5 bases and J dropped 9; count of bases not matched to a gene: 4. CDR3 length: 14 residues. The CDR3 DNA is TGTGCCAGCAGTCGACTAGCGGGGGGTGTTGAGCAGTTCTTC. The encoded protein is CASSRLAGGVEQFF.

This clonotype was seen a handful of times. The V gene is TRBV7-9, the J gene TRBJ2-2; D unresolved. This CDR3 region has 16 residues. V lost 1 base and J lost 5, with 14 bases in between. The germline V gene has CDR1 SEHNR and CDR2 FQNEAQ (reference sequence). The CDR3 bases are TGTGCCAGCAGCTTAGGCCCGGGCCTTCCGACCGGGGAGCTGTTTTTT. This encodes CASSLGPGLPTGELFF.

This clonotype was detected many times. The chain is built from TRBV19 and TRBJ2-3, with 8 bases matching TRBD2. V gave up 7 bases and J gave up 5 bases; unmatched junction bases: 11. Germline loops: CDR1 LNHDA, CDR2 SQIVND (reference sequence). This CDR3 contains 15 residues. CDR3 DNA sequence: TGTGCCAGTAAGAACCTAGCGGGTTATGGAGATACGCAGTATTTT. It translates to CASKNLAGYGDTQYF.

This clonotype appeared a few times. The chain couples TRBV12-3 or TRBV12-4 to TRBJ2-3, with D possibly being TRBD1 (6 bases). This CDR3 is 12 amino acids long. V lost 6 bases and J lost 8, with 12 bases in between. The CDR3 DNA is TGTGCCAGCAGCCCCGACAGGTCTACGCAGTATTTT. Its translation: CASSPDRSTQYF.